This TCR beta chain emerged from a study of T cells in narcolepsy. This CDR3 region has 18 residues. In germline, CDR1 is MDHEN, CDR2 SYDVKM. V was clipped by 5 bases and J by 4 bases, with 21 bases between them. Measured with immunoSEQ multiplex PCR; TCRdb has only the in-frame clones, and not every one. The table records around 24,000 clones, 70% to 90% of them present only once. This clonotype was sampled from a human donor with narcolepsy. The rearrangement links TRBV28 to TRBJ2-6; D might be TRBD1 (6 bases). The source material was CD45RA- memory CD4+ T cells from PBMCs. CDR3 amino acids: CASSPSGRGLSGANVLTF. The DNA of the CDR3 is TGTGCCAGCAGTCCCTCGGGCAGGGGATTGTCCGGGGCCAACGTCCTGACTTTC.